This T cell receptor beta chain was retrieved from a study of shared clonotypes between healthy human individuals. Some clones are missing from TCRdb's copy, which holds only in-frame ones; the method was immunoSEQ multiplex PCR. The table includes approximately 740,000 clones, approximately 79% detected once. This clone has just a few counts. Other DNA sequences in the same sample also yield this CDR3. The V segment lost 4 bases and the J segment 1 base; nucleotides outside the gene matches: 5. The CDR3 is made up of 15 amino acids. The germline gives CDR1 MGHRA, CDR2 YSYEKL. Sequenced material: memory CD4+ T cells sorted from blood. Subset of the sample: CD45RA-negative fraction. The genes are TRBV4-1 and TRBJ2-7; 9 bases agree with TRBD1. This receptor was obtained from a woman between 25 and 40 years old in good health. CDR3 nucleotides: TGCGCCAGCAGCCTCCGGACAGGGGAATCCTACGAGCAGTACTTC. Translated, it gives CASSLRTGESYEQYF.